This is a list of T cell receptor beta chains from one sample in a study of blood T cells in healthy people across ages. MiXCR, applied by TCRdb to the 5' RACE reads, yields one record per CDR3 protein. Of 1.4 million to 1.5 million distinct CDR3 sequences listed, approximately 38% are singletons. The sample taken for sequencing was blood. Receptor source: a woman aged 18-29 years in good health. Each CDR3 is given with its conserved first and last residue. The D gene is left open where the match is weak. A row's size may be missing; if present it is once, few, many or a size class.

clone_size	j_call	v_call	d_call	cdr3_aa	cdr3_nt
once	TRBJ2-7	TRBV9	.	CASSVLAGNNEQYF	TGTGCCAGCAGCGTACTGGCGGGGAACAATGAGCAGTACTTC
few	TRBJ1-6	TRBV25-1	.	CASWGGVNSPLHF	TGTGCCAGCTGGGGGGGAGTTAATTCACCCCTCCACTTT
.	TRBJ1-2	TRBV12-3/TRBV12-4	.	CASRHTGSYGYTF	TGTGCCAGCAGGCACACAGGGAGTTATGGCTACACCTTC
few	TRBJ2-7	TRBV27	.	CASSLSVRGPYEQYF	TGTGCCAGCAGTTTATCGGTCAGGGGTCCCTACGAGCAGTACTTC
.	TRBJ1-6	TRBV9	TRBD1	CASSAGGQGSLVSPLHF	TGTGCCAGCAGCGCCGGGGGACAGGGTAGTTTAGTTTCACCCCTCCACTTT
.	TRBJ1-1	TRBV6-5	.	CASRIIKAVGDTEAFF	TGTGCCAGCAGGATAATTAAGGCCGTTGGGGACACTGAAGCTTTCTTT
few	TRBJ1-5	TRBV24-1	.	CATSDSPGREGLNQPQHF	TGTGCCACCAGTGATTCGCCCGGACGGGAAGGTCTTAATCAGCCCCAGCATTTT
many	TRBJ2-7	TRBV5-1	.	CASSPGTRYEQYF	TGCGCCAGCAGCCCGGGGACCAGGTACGAGCAGTACTTC
few	TRBJ2-1	TRBV20-1	TRBD2	CSAERRGGSNEQFF	TGCAGTGCCGAGCGGCGGGGGGGCAGTAATGAGCAGTTCTTC
.	TRBJ2-7	TRBV12-3/TRBV12-4	.	CASSLRQGPTYEQYF	TGTGCCAGCAGTTTAAGGCAGGGTCCCACCTACGAGCAGTACTTC
few	TRBJ1-2	TRBV2	TRBD1	CASRITGQGALGYTF	TGTGCCAGCAGAATTACGGGACAGGGGGCATTAGGCTACACCTTC
.	TRBJ1-1	TRBV27	.	CASSLLGGTNTEAFF	TGTGCCAGCAGTTTATTAGGGGGAACGAACACTGAAGCTTTCTTT
.	TRBJ2-2	TRBV6-5	.	CASSYSPAFNTGELFF	TGTGCCAGCAGTTACTCGCCAGCCTTTAACACCGGGGAGCTGTTTTTT
.	TRBJ2-7	TRBV30	TRBD2	CAWSVPGGPHYEYEQYF	TGTGCCTGGAGTGTCCCGGGAGGGCCCCACTACGAGTACGAGCAGTACTTC
few	TRBJ2-7	TRBV7-8	.	CASSLGWHEQYF	TGTGCCAGCAGCTTGGGGTGGCACGAGCAGTACTTC
.	TRBJ2-5	TRBV18	TRBD1	CASSPQTGVEETQYF	TGTGCCAGCTCACCACAGACAGGGGTTGAAGAGACCCAGTACTTC
.	TRBJ1-4	TRBV4-1	TRBD1	CASRETGGVSNEKLFF	TGCGCCAGCAGGGAGACAGGGGGCGTATCTAATGAAAAACTGTTTTTT
.	TRBJ1-6	TRBV14	TRBD1	CASSQDRGLYSPLHF	TGTGCCAGCAGCCAAGACAGGGGGCTTTATTCACCCCTCCACTTT
few	TRBJ2-7	TRBV6-2/TRBV6-3	TRBD2	CASSYLTSLYEQYF	TGTGCCAGCAGTTATTTGACTAGCTTATACGAGCAGTACTTC
few	TRBJ2-5	TRBV5-6	TRBD1	CASSRQGEETQYF	TGTGCCAGCAGCCGACAGGGCGAAGAGACCCAGTACTTC
.	TRBJ2-3	TRBV6-1	TRBD1	CASRGQGPFSTDTQYF	TGTGCCAGCAGGGGACAGGGACCCTTCTCCACAGATACGCAGTATTTT
.	TRBJ1-2	TRBV27	.	CASRSDPGTNYGYTF	TGTGCCAGCCGATCCGACCCCGGGACCAACTATGGCTACACCTTC
once	TRBJ2-2	TRBV20-1	.	CSAPPAGGNTGELFF	TGCAGTGCCCCCCCCGCTGGGGGGAACACCGGGGAGCTGTTTTTT
.	TRBJ2-2	TRBV6-1	TRBD1	CASNGQGEIGELFF	TGTGCCAGCAACGGACAGGGGGAGATCGGGGAGCTGTTTTTT
.	TRBJ1-2	TRBV12-3/TRBV12-4	TRBD1	CASSFLGTGGRSGYTF	TGTGCCAGCAGTTTCTTAGGGACAGGGGGCCGCAGCGGCTACACCTTC
.	TRBJ2-5	TRBV6-4	.	CASSEEGWKETQYF	TGTGCCAGCAGTGAGGAGGGATGGAAAGAGACCCAGTACTTC
.	TRBJ2-2	TRBV20-1	.	CSASDRRTTSEGFTGELFF	TGCAGTGCATCGGACAGGCGGACTACTAGCGAGGGCTTCACCGGGGAGCTGTTTTTT
few	TRBJ2-5	TRBV10-2	.	CASSGDSLETQYF	TGCGCCAGCAGTGGAGATAGCTTGGAGACCCAGTACTTC
many	TRBJ2-1	TRBV7-8	TRBD2	CASSLQIGASGSGYNEQFF	TGTGCCAGCAGCCTACAAATAGGGGCTAGCGGGAGCGGATACAATGAGCAGTTCTTC
.	TRBJ1-2	TRBV30	.	CAWSVSAGYGYTF	TGTGCCTGGAGTGTATCGGCGGGCTATGGCTACACCTTC
many	TRBJ1-2	TRBV10-3	.	CAISKDGLYGYTF	TGTGCCATCAGTAAGGACGGATTATATGGCTACACCTTC
.	TRBJ2-1	TRBV7-8	TRBD2	CASSLQTSGGADEQFF	TGTGCCAGCAGCCTACAGACTAGCGGGGGGGCTGATGAGCAGTTCTTC
few	TRBJ2-4	TRBV5-1	TRBD2	CASSPQTGGKNIQYF	TGCGCCAGCAGCCCCCAAACGGGAGGGAAAAACATTCAGTACTTC
.	TRBJ2-1	TRBV5-1	.	CASSEGRQETQFF	TGCGCCAGCAGCGAAGGAAGACAAGAGACCCAGTTCTTC
.	TRBJ2-6	TRBV12-3/TRBV12-4	TRBD2	CASSWSGLGGTNVLTF	TGTGCCAGCTCTTGGTCAGGGTTGGGGGGGACCAACGTCCTGACTTTC
few	TRBJ2-2	TRBV3-1	.	CASSQRLANGELFF	TGTGCCAGCAGCCAACGTCTAGCCAACGGGGAGCTGTTTTTT
.	TRBJ2-4	TRBV2	TRBD1	CASSKELQGKVAKNIQYF	TGTGCCAGCAGCAAAGAGTTACAGGGGAAGGTAGCCAAAAACATTCAGTACTTC
once	TRBJ2-7	TRBV2	TRBD2	CASSGARLAGSSSPYEQYF	TGTGCCAGCAGCGGAGCCCGACTAGCGGGATCCAGCTCGCCCTACGAGCAGTACTTC
.	TRBJ2-1	TRBV7-2	TRBD2	CASSLRLGLADNEQFF	TGTGCCAGCAGCTTAAGGCTAGGACTAGCGGACAATGAGCAGTTCTTC
few	TRBJ1-1	TRBV5-5	.	CASSPDKPEAFF	TGTGCCAGCAGCCCGGACAAACCTGAAGCTTTCTTT
few	TRBJ2-5	TRBV28	.	CASSSSGFGVGETQYF	TGTGCCAGCAGTTCCAGTGGTTTCGGGGTGGGAGAGACCCAGTACTTC
.	TRBJ2-2	TRBV14	.	CASRGGSSTGELFF	TGTGCCAGCAGAGGGGGGAGTTCCACCGGGGAGCTGTTTTTT
.	TRBJ2-7	TRBV4-1	.	CASSQGETTSYSVEQYF	TGCGCCAGCAGCCAAGGGGAGACTACTAGTTACAGCGTCGAGCAGTACTTC
.	TRBJ2-5	TRBV20-1	TRBD2	CSAWTSSTQYF	TGCAGTGCCTGGACTAGTTCGACCCAGTACTTC
once	TRBJ2-7	TRBV5-6	TRBD1	CASSPDRGVLRNEQYF	TGTGCCAGCAGTCCCGACAGGGGCGTCCTGAGAAACGAGCAGTACTTC
few	TRBJ2-7	TRBV7-8	TRBD2	CASSSGAGGPTYEQYF	TGTGCCAGCAGCTCGGGAGCGGGAGGACCTACCTACGAGCAGTACTTC
.	TRBJ2-2	TRBV20-1	.	CSARDRPNTGELFF	TGCAGTGCTAGAGATCGACCAAACACCGGGGAGCTGTTTTTT
few	TRBJ2-5	TRBV10-1	TRBD2	CASSSLAGAYNEQYF	TGCGCCAGCAGTTCCCTGGCGGGAGCCTACAATGAGCAGTACTTC
.	TRBJ1-1	TRBV28	.	CASIPAGQSVAFF	TGTGCCAGCATCCCCGCAGGCCAGTCGGTGGCTTTCTTT
.	TRBJ2-7	TRBV6-5	TRBD1	CASKGGPWYEQYF	TGTGCCAGCAAAGGGGGCCCATGGTATGAGCAGTACTTC
.	TRBJ2-3	TRBV6-1	TRBD2	CASSEASGPTQYF	TGTGCCAGCAGTGAGGCTAGCGGACCTACGCAGTATTTT
.	TRBJ2-5	TRBV7-2	TRBD2	CASSPMSGGPRGNEQYF	TGTGCCAGCAGCCCCATGAGCGGGGGCCCTCGTGGGAATGAGCAGTACTTC
.	TRBJ2-4	TRBV28	TRBD2	CASATSGTGKNIQYF	TGTGCCAGCGCAACTAGCGGGACAGGCAAAAACATTCAGTACTTC
.	TRBJ2-7	TRBV7-9	.	CASSPTNGGYEQYF	TGTGCCAGCAGCCCTACCAATGGTGGCTACGAGCAGTACTTC
.	TRBJ2-1	TRBV7-9	TRBD2	CASRPTSGNLNEQFF	TGTGCCAGCAGGCCTACTAGCGGGAACTTGAATGAGCAGTTCTTC
.	TRBJ2-7	TRBV3-1	.	CASSQGGRGSYEQYF	TGTGCCAGCAGCCAAGGCGGGCGGGGATCCTACGAGCAGTACTTC
.	TRBJ1-4	TRBV20-1	.	CSARDQGGFGKLFF	TGCAGTGCTAGAGATCAGGGAGGGTTTGGAAAACTGTTTTTT
.	TRBJ2-7	TRBV28	.	CASSPVSGGPYYEQYF	TGTGCCAGCAGTCCCGTTTCTGGGGGGCCTTACTACGAGCAGTACTTC